The clone carrying this T cell receptor (beta chain) was detected only a few times. Separate cDNA molecules each had unique molecular identifiers attached to them. Via MiXCR, TCRdb re-called the 5' RACE reads, giving one row per CDR3 protein. The sample lists tens of thousands of distinct CDR3 sequences; roughly 12% were seen once. The germline V gene encodes CDR1 DFQATT and CDR2 SNEGSKA (reference sequence). The CDR3 is 19 residues long. Between the trimmed V and J ends, which lost 2 bases and 0 bases, there was a span of 23 bases. The data originate from a study of early T cells in non-severe SARS-CoV-2 infection.

The TCR sequence derives from an adult who was a healthcare worker with PCR-confirmed SARS-CoV-2 infection or an uninfected control (not recorded which). V gene TRBV20-1 combines with J gene TRBJ1-3; perhaps TRBD1 as D (5 bases). The sample was whole blood, taken at baseline. The CDR3 is CSARPPGRSYPYSGNTIYF. The CDR3 nucleotides are TGCAGTGCTAGACCTCCGGGACGGAGTTACCCCTACTCTGGAAACACCATATATTTT.